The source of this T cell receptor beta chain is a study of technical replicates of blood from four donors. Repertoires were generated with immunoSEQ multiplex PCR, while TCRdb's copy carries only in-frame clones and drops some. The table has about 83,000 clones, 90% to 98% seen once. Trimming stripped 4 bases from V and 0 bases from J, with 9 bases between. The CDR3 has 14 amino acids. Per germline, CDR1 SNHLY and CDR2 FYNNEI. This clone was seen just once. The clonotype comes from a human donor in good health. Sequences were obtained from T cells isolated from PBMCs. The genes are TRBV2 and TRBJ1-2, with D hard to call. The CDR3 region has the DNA TGTGCCAGCAGTGTAGATGACACTAACTATGGCTACACCTTC. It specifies CASSVDDTNYGYTF.